This TCR beta chain was sequenced for a study of T cell changes during pregnancy in multiple sclerosis. This CDR3 comprises 13 residues. Germline CDR1 MNHEY, CDR2 SMNVEV (reference sequence). V lost 2 bases and J lost 6, with 5 bases in between. Only in-frame clones appear in the TCRdb table, and some are missing; sequencing was by immunoSEQ multiplex PCR. Here the sample spans about 120,000 clones, approximately 93% being singletons. The chain recombines TRBV27 with TRBJ1-6; D unresolved. This receptor was identified in a female donor with multiple sclerosis, enrolled in a pregnancy study. The specimen was peripheral blood, collected before pregnancy. The CDR3 reads CASSLARNSPLHF. DNA of the CDR3: TGTGCCAGCAGTTTAGCGCGTAATTCACCCCTCCACTTT.